One and the same sample provided the 10 T cell receptor beta chains below, sequenced in a study of beta chain features in type 1 diabetes. These receptors' targets are unknown. General study results and limits: A moderate, significant TCRB CDR3 shortening appeared in type 1 diabetes across four CD4+ subsets.

Reverse transcribing all isolated RNA meant expressed TCRB transcripts were sequenced. The data were produced by immunoSEQ multiplex PCR, yet TCRdb's version contains in-frame clones alone and is incomplete. Of about 660,000 clones in the sample, around an eighth were seen once. Sequencing was done on a sample of naive CD4+ T cells from blood. The receptors stem from a man aged 18 to 35 with type 1 diabetes.

The rearrangement joins TRBV14 to TRBJ1-2; no firm D call. The CDR3 runs 14 residues. The V end was cut by 2 bases, the J end by 1 base, with 8 bases between. CDR1 is SGHDN and CDR2 is FVKESK in the germline V gene. CDR3 sequence reads: CASSQLEFNYGYTF. The CDR3, as DNA: TGTGCCAGCAGCCAACTCGAATTTAACTATGGCTACACCTTC.

This sequence joins TRBV11-2 and TRBJ1-2; unclear D gene. V dropped 1 base and J dropped 1 base, with 4 bases sitting between them. CDR3 length: 13 residues. Germline assignment: CDR1 SGHAT and CDR2 FQNNGV. CDR3 DNA sequence: TGTGCCAGCAGCTTAGCTGATAACTATGGCTACACCTTC. It yields the protein CASSLADNYGYTF.

The rearrangement joins TRBV30 to TRBJ2-1; TRBD2 matches at 8 bases. The length of the CDR3 is 17 residues. The J segment lost 6 bases and the V segment lost 1 base, leaving 14 bases of the junction unmatched. Looked up from germline, CDR1 is GTSNPN and CDR2 is SVGIG (reference sequence). The CDR3 is CAWSASGGRSLGNEQFF. CDR3 DNA: TGTGCCTGGAGTGCCAGCGGGGGCCGGTCCTTGGGCAATGAGCAGTTCTTC.

This clone was recorded a few times. The V and J genes are TRBV28 and TRBJ2-7, with 7 bases matching TRBD1. The CDR3 runs to 15 residues. Germline V gene lookup returns CDR1 MDHEN and CDR2 SYDVKM. Trimming took 5 bases from V and 6 from J; bases not matched to a gene: 13. The CDR3 here is CASSKQVSGGGEQYF. The CDR3 coding sequence is TGTGCCAGCAGTAAACAAGTGTCAGGGGGTGGCGAGCAGTACTTC.

This clone came up a few times. The chain has TRBV18 and TRBJ2-5; D is uncertain. This CDR3 is built from 11 residues. Trimming took 3 bases from V and 4 from J, leaving 3 bases between them. CDR1 is KGHSH and CDR2 is LQKENI in the germline V gene. The CDR3 DNA is TGTGCCAGCTCACCCACAGAGACCCAGTACTTC. This gives the protein CASSPTETQYF.

Only a few counts were recorded for this clone. The gene calls are TRBV5-6 and TRBJ1-2; D unclear. V shed 0 bases and J shed 7 bases, with 10 bases lying between them. This CDR3 has 13 residues. CDR1 is SGHDT and CDR2 is YYEEEE in the germline V gene. The CDR3 coding sequence is TGTGCCAGCAGCTTGGGACAAGAAAGTGGCTACACCTTC. Translating it yields CASSLGQESGYTF.

This clone appeared a few times. The chain is built from TRBV6-4 and TRBJ2-1, with D unresolved. V dropped 4 bases and J dropped 5 bases, with 12 bases sitting between them. CDR1 is MRHNA and CDR2 is SNTAGT in the germline V gene. This CDR3 contains 14 residues. The CDR3: CASSASEKHNEQFF. CDR3 DNA sequence: TGTGCCAGCAGTGCGTCTGAGAAGCACAATGAGCAGTTCTTC.

This clone came up a few times. This chain connects TRBV5-1 to TRBJ1-1; weak D call: TRBD1 (6 bases). There are 18 residues in the CDR3. Trimming left V 4 bases short and J 3 bases short, with 25 bases between. From germline, CDR1 is SGHRS and CDR2 YFSETQ. CDR3 in amino acids: CASSLGTITGNLYTEAFF. CDR3 nucleotide sequence: TGCGCCAGCAGCCTGGGAACCATCACAGGGAATCTTTACACTGAAGCTTTCTTT.

The V and J genes are TRBV7-2 and TRBJ1-5, with a possible D match to TRBD1 (5 bases). Germline V CDR1 and CDR2: SGHTA, FQGNSA. The V end was cut by 5 bases, the J end by 2 bases, with 13 bases between. The CDR3 is made up of 15 amino acids. In DNA, the CDR3 is TGTGCCAGCAGCCCTACCTCGGGGGGCAATCAGCCCCAGCATTTT. Translation: CASSPTSGGNQPQHF.

The V call is TRBV20-1, the J call TRBJ1-2; D is unclear. V lost 1 base and J lost 8, with 8 bases in between. The length of the CDR3 is 11 residues. Per germline, CDR1 DFQATT and CDR2 SNEGSKA (reference sequence). This CDR3 reads CSARGRRGYTF. As DNA, the CDR3 is TGCAGTGCTAGAGGGCGACGCGGCTACACCTTC.